This T cell receptor (beta chain) was sequenced for a study of OX40 agonist ivuxolimab in advanced cancers. Per germline, CDR1 SGHVS and CDR2 FNYEAQ. The CDR3 is made up of 13 amino acids. After removal of 8 bases from V and 2 bases from J, the junction contained 1 base not matched to a gene. Assay used: immunoSEQ multiplex PCR; TCRdb lists only in-frame clones, some missing. The table lists over 5,000 clones, approximately 70% of them singletons. This clone is medium-sized in the sample. This sequence joins TRBV7-6 and TRBJ2-7; TRBD2 agrees at 12 bases. Material: CD4+ or CD8+ T cells sorted from blood, obtained in a trial of the OX40 agonist ivuxolimab. The receptor was isolated from an adult with an advanced solid tumor such as melanoma, head and neck, liver or kidney cancer. Here the CDR3 DNA reads TGTGCCAGCTCTAGCGGGGGGGCCTACGAGCAGTACTTC. It is translated as CASSSGGAYEQYF.